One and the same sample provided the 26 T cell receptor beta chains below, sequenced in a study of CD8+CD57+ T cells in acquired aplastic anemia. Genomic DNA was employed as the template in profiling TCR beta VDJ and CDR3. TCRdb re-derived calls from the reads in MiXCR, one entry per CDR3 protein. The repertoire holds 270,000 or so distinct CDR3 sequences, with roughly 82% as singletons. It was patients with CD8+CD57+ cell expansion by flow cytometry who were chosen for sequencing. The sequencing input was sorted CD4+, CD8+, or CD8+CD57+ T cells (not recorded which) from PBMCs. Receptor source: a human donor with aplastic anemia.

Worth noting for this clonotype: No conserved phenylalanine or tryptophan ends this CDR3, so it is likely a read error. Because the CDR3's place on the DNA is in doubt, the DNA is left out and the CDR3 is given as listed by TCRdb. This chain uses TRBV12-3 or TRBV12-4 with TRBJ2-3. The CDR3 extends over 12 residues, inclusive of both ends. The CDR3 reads CASSVGWGTQNL.

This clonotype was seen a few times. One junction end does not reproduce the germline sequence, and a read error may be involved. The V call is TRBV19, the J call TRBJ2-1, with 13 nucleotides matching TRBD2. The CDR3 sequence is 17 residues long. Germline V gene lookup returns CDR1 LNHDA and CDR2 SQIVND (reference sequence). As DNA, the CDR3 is TGTGCCAGTAGTATAGCCAGCAGACAGGGACTAGCGGGAAGTCTGTCCTTC. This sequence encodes CASSIASRQGLAGSLSF.

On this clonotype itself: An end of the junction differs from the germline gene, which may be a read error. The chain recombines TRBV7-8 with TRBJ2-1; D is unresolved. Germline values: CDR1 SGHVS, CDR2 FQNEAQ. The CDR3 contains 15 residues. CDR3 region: CASSLAGPPDTEHFF. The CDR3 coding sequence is TGTGCCAGCAGCTTAGCGGGCCCTCCCGATACGGAGCATTTCTTC.

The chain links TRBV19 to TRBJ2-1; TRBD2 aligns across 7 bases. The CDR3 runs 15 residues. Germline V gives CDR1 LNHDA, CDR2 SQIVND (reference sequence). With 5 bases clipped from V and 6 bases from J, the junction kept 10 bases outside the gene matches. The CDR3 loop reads CASSVASGASNEQFF. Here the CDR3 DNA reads TGTGCCAGTAGTGTAGCTAGCGGAGCTTCCAATGAGCAGTTCTTC.

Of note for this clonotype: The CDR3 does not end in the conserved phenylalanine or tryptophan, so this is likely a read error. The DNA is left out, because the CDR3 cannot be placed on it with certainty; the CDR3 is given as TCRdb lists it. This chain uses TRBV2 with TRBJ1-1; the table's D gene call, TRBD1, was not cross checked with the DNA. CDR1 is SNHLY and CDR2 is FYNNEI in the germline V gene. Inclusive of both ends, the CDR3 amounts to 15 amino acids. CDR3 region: CASSFDLTGKTEVFS.

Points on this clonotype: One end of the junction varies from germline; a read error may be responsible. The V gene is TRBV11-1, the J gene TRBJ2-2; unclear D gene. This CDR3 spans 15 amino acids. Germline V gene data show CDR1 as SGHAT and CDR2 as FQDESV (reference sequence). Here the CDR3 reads CASSQARVETGELFF. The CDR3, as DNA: TGCGCCAGCAGCCAAGCACGTGTGGAAACCGGGGAGCTGTTTTTT.

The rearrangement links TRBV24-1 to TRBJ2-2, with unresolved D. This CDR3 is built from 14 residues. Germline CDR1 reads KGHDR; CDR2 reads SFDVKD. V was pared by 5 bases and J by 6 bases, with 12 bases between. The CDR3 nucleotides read TGTGCCACCAGTGGGGCTAGGTCGGCCGGGGAGCTGTTTTTT. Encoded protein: CATSGARSAGELFF.

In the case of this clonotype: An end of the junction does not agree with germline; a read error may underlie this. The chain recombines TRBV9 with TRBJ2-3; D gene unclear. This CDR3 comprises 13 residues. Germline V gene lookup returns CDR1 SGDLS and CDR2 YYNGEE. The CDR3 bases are TGTGCCAGCAGCGAACCGGGTCTGGATACAAAGAACTTT. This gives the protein CASSEPGLDTKNF.

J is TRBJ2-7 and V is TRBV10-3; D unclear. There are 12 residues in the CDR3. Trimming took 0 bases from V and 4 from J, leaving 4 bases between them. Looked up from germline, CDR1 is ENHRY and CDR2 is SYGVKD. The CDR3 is CAISESPYEQYV. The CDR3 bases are TGTGCCATCAGTGAGTCGCCATACGAGCAGTACGTC.

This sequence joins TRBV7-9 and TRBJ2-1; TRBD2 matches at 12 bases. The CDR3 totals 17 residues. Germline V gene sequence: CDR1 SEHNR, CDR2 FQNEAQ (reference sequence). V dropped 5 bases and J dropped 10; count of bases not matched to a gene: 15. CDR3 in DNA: TGTGCCAGCAGCCGGGGGACTAGCGGGTCCCAATACACCGAGCAGTTCTTC. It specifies CASSRGTSGSQYTEQFF.

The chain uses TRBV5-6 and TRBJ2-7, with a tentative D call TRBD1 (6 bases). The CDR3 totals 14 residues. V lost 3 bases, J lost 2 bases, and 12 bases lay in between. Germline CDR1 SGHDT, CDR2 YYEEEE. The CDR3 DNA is TGTGCCAGCAGCTCAGCAGGGGAAGCCTACGAGCAGTACGTC. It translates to CASSSAGEAYEQYV.

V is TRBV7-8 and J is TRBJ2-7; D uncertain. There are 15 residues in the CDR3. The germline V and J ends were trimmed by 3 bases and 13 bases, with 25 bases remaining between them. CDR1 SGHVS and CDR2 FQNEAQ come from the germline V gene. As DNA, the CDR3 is TGTGCCAGCAGCTTCAAAGAGACTCCCGACACCGAGTATTACGTC. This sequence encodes CASSFKETPDTEYYV.

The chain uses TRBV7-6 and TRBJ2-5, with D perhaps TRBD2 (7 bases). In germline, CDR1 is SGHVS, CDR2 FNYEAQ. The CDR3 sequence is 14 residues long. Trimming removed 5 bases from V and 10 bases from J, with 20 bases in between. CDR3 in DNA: TGTGCCAGCAGCCGAGGGGGGGCTACCTACGACCAGTACTTC. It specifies CASSRGGATYDQYF.

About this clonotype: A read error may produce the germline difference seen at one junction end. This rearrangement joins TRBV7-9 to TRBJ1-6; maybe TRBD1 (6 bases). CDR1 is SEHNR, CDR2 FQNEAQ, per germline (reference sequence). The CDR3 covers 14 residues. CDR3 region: CASSSRRGNAPLQF. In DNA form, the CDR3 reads TGTGCCAGCAGTTCACGCAGGGGCAATGCGCCCCTCCAGTTT.

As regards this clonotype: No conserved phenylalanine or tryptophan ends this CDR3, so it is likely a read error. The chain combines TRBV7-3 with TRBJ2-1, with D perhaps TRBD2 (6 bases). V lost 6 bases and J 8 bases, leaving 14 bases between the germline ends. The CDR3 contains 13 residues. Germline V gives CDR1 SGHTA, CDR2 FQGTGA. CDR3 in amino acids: CASSVGGIHEQFY. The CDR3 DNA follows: TGTGCCAGCAGTGTTGGAGGGATCCATGAGCAGTTCTAC.

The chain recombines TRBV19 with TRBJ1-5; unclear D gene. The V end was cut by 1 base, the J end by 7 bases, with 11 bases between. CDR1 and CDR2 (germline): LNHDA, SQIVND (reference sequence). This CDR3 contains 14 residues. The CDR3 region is CASSIVKGYQPQHF. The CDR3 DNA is TGTGCCAGTAGTATAGTGAAGGGATACCAGCCCCAGCATTTT. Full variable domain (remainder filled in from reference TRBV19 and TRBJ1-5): DGGITQSPKYLFRKEGQNVTLSCEQNLNHDAMYWYRQDPGQGLRLIYYSQIVNDFQKGDIAEGYSVSREKKESFPLTVTSAQKNPTAFYLCASSIVKGYQPQHFGDGTRLSIL.

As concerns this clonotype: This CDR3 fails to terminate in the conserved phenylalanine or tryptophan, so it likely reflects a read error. Written as DNA, the CDR3 is TGTGCCAGCTCACCACGGGACAGCCACACATACTCCTACGGGCAGTACCTC. As protein: CASSPRDSHTYSYGQYL. The chain employs TRBV19 and TRBJ2-7; 7 bases fit TRBD1. In germline, CDR1 is LNHDA, CDR2 SQIVND (reference sequence). CDR3 length equals 17 residues.

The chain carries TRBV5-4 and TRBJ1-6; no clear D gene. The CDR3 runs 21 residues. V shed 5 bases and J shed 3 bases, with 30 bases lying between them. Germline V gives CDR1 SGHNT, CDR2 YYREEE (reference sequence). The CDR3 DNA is TGTGCCAGCAGTACCTCGAGGACGGCTGGCGGGGAGGGCGGCTATAATTCACCCCTCCACTTT. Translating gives CASSTSRTAGGEGGYNSPLHF.

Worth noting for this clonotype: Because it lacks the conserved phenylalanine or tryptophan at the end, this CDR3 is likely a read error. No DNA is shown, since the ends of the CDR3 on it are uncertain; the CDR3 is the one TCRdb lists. The CDR3 sequence is CASSQPRTEHNSPLHV. The V and J genes are TRBV10-3 and TRBJ1-6. Germline V gene lookup returns CDR1 ENHRY and CDR2 SYGVKD. The CDR3 adds up to 16 amino acids, both ends counted.

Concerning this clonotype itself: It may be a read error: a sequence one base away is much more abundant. CDR3 nucleotide sequence: TGTACCATCAGTCCTGACGGGTTGAACACTGAAGCTTTCTTT. Its protein is CTISPDGLNTEAFF. This sequence joins TRBV10-3 and TRBJ1-1; no firm D call. Germline CDR1 ENHRY, CDR2 SYGVKD. This CDR3 region has 14 residues.

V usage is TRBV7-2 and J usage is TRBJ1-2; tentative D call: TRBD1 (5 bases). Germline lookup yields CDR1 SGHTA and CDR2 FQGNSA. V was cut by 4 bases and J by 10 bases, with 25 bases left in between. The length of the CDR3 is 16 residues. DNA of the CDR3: TGTGCCAGCAGCTGGGAGAGGGACTGGCTCGTATATTACTACACCTTC. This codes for CASSWERDWLVYYYTF.

The CDR3 DNA reads TGTGCCAGCAGCTTTCAACCAGACGGGGGGGGCGTTTCCCAGTTCTTC. Encoded protein: CASSFQPDGGGVSQFF. V usage is TRBV7-2 and J usage is TRBJ2-1, with TRBD2 identical over 8 bases. The J segment lost 13 bases and the V segment lost 3 bases, leaving 17 bases of the junction unmatched. This CDR3 has 16 amino acids. Germline V gene sequence: CDR1 SGHTA, CDR2 FQGNSA.

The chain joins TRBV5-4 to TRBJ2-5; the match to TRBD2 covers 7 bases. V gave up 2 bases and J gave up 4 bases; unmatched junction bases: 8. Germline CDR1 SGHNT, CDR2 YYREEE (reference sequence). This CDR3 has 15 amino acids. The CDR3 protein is CASSFGGGWGETQYF. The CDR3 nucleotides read TGTGCCAGCAGCTTCGGCGGGGGTTGGGGAGAGACCCAGTACTTC.

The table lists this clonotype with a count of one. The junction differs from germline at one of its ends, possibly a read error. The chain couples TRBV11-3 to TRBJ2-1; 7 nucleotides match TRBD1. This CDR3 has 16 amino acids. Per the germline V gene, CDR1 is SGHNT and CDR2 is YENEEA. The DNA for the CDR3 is TGTGCCAGCAGTTTAGAGACAGGGTGGTCCTACAATGAGCAGTTCTTC. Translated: CASSLETGWSYNEQFF.

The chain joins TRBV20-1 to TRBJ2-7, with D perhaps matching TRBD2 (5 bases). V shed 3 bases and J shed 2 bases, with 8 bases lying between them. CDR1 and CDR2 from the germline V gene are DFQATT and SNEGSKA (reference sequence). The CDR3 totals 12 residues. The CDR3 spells CSASTGTYEQYF. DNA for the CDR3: TGCAGTGCTAGTACGGGGACCTACGAGCAGTACTTC.

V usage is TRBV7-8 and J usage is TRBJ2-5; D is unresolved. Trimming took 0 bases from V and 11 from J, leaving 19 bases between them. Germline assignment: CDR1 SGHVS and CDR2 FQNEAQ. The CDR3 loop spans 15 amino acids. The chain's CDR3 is CASSLAGRTHAQQYF. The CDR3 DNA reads TGTGCCAGCAGCTTAGCCGGACGGACGCATGCGCAGCAGTACTTC.